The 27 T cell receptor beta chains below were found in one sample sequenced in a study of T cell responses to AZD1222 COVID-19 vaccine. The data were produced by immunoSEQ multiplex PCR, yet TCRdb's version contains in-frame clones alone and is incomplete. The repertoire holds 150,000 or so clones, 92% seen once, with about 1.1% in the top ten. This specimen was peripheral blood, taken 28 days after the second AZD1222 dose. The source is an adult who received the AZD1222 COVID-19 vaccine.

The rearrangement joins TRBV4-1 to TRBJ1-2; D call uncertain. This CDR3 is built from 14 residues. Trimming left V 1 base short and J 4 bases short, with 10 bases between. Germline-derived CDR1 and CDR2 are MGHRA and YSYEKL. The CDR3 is CASSQVSRIYGYTF. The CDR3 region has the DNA TGCGCCAGCAGCCAAGTGAGCAGGATCTATGGCTACACCTTC.

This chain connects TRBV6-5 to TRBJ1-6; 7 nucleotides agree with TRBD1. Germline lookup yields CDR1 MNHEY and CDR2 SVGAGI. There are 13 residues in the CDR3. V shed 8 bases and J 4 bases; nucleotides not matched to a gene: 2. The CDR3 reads CASEGQYNSPLHF. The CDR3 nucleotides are TGTGCCAGCGAGGGACAGTATAATTCACCCCTCCACTTT.

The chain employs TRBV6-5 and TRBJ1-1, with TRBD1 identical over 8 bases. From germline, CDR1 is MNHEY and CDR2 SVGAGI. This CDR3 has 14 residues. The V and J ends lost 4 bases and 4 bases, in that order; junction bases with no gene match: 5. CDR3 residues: CASSFGQGGTEAFF. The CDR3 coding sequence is TGTGCCAGCAGTTTCGGACAGGGAGGCACTGAAGCTTTCTTT.

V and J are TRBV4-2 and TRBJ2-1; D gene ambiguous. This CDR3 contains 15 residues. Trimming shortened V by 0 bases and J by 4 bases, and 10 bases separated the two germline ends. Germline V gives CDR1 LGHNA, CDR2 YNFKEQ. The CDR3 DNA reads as TGTGCCAGCAGCCAAGATCGGGCTGATTACAATGAGCAGTTCTTC. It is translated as CASSQDRADYNEQFF.

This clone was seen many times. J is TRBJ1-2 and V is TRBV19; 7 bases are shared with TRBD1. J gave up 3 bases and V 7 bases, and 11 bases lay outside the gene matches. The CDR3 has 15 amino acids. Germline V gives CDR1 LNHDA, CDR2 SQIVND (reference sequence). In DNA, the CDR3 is TGTGCCAGTACTACTATGACAGGGATAGACTATGGCTACACCTTC. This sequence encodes CASTTMTGIDYGYTF. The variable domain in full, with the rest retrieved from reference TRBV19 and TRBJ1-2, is DGGITQSPKYLFRKEGQNVTLSCEQNLNHDAMYWYRQDPGQGLRLIYYSQIVNDFQKGDIAEGYSVSREKKESFPLTVTSAQKNPTAFYLCASTTMTGIDYGYTFGSGTRLTVV.

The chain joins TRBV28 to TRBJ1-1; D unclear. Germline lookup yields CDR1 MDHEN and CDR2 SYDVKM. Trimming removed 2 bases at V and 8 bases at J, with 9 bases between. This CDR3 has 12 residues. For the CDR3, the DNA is TGTGCCAGCAGTTTAGGGTATCAAGAAGCTTTCTTT. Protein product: CASSLGYQEAFF.

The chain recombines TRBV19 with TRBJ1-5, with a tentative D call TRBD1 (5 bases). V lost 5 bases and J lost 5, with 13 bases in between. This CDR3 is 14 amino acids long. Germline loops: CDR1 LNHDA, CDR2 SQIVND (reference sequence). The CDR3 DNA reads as TGTGCCAGTAGTTTGACAGAAATTCATCAGCCCCAGCATTTT. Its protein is CASSLTEIHQPQHF. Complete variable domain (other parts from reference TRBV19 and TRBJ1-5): DGGITQSPKYLFRKEGQNVTLSCEQNLNHDAMYWYRQDPGQGLRLIYYSQIVNDFQKGDIAEGYSVSREKKESFPLTVTSAQKNPTAFYLCASSLTEIHQPQHFGDGTRLSIL.

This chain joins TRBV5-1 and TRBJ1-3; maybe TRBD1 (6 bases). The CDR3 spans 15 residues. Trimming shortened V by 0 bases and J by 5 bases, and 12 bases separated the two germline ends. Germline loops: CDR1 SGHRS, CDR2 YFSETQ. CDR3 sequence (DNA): TGCGCCAGCAGCTTGGACCGGGGGGCGCGAAACACCATATATTTT. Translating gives CASSLDRGARNTIYF.

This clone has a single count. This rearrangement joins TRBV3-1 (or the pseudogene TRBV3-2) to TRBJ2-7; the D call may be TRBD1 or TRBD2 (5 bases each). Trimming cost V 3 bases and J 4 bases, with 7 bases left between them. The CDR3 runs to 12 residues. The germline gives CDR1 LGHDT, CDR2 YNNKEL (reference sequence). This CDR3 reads CASSHGAYEQYF. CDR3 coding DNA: TGTGCCAGCAGCCACGGGGCTTACGAGCAGTACTTC.

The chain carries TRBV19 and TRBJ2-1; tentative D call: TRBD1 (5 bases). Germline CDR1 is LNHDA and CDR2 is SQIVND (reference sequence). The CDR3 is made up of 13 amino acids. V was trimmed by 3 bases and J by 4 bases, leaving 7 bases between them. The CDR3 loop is CASSMDTYNEQFF. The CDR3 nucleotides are TGTGCCAGTAGTATGGACACATACAATGAGCAGTTCTTC.

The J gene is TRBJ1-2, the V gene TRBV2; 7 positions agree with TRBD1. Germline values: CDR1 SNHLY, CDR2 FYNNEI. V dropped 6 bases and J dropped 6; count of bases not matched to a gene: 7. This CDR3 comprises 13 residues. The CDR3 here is CASSFRGSDGYTF. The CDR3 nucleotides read TGTGCCAGCAGCTTCAGGGGGTCGGATGGCTACACCTTC.

Here the CDR3 reads CASSPGQGREAFF. CDR3 nucleotide sequence: TGTGCCAGCAGCCCCGGACAGGGCCGGGAAGCTTTCTTT. The chain is built from TRBV5-4 and TRBJ1-1; 8 nucleotides line up with TRBD1. The CDR3 is 13 amino acids. Germline V CDR1 and CDR2: SGHNT, YYREEE (reference sequence). V lost 4 bases and J lost 8; bases outside the gene matches: 7.

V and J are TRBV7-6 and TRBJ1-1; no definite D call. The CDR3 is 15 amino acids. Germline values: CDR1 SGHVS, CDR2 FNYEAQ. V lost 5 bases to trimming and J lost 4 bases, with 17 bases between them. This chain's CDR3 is CASSPTEVVPTEAFF. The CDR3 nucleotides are TGTGCCAGCAGCCCCACGGAGGTGGTTCCCACTGAAGCTTTCTTT. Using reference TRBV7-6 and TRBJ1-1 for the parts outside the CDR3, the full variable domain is GAGVSQSPRYKVTKRGQDVALRCDPISGHVSLYWYRQALGQGPEFLTYFNYEAQQDKSGLPNDRFSAERPEGSISTLTIQRTEQRDSAMYRCASSPTEVVPTEAFFGQGTRLTVV.

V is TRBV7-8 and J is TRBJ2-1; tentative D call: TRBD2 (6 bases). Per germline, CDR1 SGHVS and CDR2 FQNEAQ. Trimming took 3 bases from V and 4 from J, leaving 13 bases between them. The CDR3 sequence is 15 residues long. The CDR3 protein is CASSLLGGTYNEQFF. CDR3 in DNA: TGTGCCAGCAGCTTGCTGGGGGGTACTTACAATGAGCAGTTCTTC.

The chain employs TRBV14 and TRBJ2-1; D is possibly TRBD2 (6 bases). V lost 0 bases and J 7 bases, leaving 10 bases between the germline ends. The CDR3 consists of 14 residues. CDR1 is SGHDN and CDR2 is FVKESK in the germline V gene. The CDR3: CASSQELALNEQFF. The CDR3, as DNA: TGTGCCAGCAGCCAAGAACTAGCTCTGAATGAGCAGTTCTTC. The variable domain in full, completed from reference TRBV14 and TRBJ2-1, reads EAGVTQFPSHSVIEKGQTVTLRCDPISGHDNLYWYRRVMGKEIKFLLHFVKESKQDESGMPNNRFLAERTGGTYSTLKVQPAELEDSGVYFCASSQELALNEQFFGPGTRLTVL.

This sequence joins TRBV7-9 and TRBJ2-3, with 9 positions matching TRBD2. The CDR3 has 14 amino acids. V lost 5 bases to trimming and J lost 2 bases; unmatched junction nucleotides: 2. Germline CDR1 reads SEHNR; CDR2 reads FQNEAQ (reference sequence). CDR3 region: CASSPSGDTDTQYF. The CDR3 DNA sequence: TGTGCCAGCAGCCCTAGCGGGGACACAGATACGCAGTATTTT.

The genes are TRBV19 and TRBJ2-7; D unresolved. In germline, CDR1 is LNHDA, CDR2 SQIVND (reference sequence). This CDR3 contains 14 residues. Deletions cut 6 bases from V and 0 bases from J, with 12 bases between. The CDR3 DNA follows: TGTGCCAGTAGGATCACAGATTCCTCCTACGAGCAGTACTTC. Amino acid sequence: CASRITDSSYEQYF.

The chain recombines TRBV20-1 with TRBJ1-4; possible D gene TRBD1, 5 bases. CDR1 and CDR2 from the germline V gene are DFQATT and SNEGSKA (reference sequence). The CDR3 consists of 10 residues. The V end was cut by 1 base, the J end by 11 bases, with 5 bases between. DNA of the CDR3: TGCAGTGCTAGAGGGGGCAAACTGTTTTTT. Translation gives CSARGGKLFF.

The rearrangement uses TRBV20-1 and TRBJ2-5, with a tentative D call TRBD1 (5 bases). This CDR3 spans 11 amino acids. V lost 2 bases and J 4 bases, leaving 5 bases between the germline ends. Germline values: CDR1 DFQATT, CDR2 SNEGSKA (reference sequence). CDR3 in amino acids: CSARRGETQYF. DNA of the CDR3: TGCAGTGCTAGAAGGGGAGAGACCCAGTACTTC.

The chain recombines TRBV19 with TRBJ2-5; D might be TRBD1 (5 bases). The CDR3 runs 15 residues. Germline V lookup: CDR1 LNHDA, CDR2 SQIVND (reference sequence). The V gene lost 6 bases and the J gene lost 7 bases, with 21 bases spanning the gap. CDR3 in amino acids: CASSTLYPGRGTQYF. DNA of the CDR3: TGTGCCAGTAGCACCCTCTACCCGGGTAGGGGGACCCAGTACTTC.

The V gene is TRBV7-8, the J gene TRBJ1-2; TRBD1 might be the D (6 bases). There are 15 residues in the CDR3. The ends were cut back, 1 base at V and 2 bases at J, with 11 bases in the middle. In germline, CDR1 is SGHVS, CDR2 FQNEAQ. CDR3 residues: CASSLVYDRNYGYTF. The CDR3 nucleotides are TGTGCCAGCAGCTTAGTTTATGACAGGAACTATGGCTACACCTTC.

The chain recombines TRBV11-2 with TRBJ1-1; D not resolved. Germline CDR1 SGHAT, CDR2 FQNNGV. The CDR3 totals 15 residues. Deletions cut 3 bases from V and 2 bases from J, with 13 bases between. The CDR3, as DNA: TGTGCCAGCAGCTTTGTGGCCAACCTTAACACTGAAGCTTTCTTT. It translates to CASSFVANLNTEAFF.

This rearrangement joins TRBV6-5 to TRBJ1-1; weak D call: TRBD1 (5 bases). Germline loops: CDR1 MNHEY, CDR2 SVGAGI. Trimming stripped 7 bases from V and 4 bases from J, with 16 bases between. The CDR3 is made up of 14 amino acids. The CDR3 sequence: CASMASQGGTEAFF. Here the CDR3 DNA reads TGTGCCAGCATGGCCTCCCAGGGCGGCACTGAAGCTTTCTTT.

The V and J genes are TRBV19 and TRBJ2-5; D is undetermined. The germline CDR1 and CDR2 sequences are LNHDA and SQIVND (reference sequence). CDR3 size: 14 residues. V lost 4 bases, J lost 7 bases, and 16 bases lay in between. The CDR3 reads CASSKTRPTGTQYF. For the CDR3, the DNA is TGTGCCAGTAGTAAAACGAGACCCACGGGGACCCAGTACTTC.

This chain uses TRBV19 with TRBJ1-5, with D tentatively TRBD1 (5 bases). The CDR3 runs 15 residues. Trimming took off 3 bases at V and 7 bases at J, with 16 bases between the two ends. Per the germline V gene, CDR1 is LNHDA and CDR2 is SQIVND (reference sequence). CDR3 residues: CASSIGSRATQPQHF. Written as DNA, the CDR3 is TGTGCCAGTAGTATTGGGTCCAGGGCTACCCAGCCCCAGCATTTT.

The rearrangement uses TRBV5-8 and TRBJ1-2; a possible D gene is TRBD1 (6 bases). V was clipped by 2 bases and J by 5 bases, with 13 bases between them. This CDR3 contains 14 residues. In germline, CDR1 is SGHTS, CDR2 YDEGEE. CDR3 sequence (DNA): TGTGCCAGCAGCTTCCTACAGGGTTTTTATGGCTACACCTTC. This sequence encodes CASSFLQGFYGYTF. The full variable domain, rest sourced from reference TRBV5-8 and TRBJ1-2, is EAGVTQSPTHLIKTRGQQATLRCSPISGHTSVYWYQQALGLGLQFLLWYDEGEERNRGNFPPRFSGRQFPNYSSELNVNALELEDSALYLCASSFLQGFYGYTFGSGTRLTVV.

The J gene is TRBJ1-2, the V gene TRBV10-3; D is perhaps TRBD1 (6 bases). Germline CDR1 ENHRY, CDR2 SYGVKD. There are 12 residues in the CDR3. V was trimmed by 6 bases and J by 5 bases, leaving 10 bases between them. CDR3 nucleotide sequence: TGTGCCATCAGCCGGGACACGTATGGCTACACCTTC. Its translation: CAISRDTYGYTF.